This T cell receptor (beta chain) is from a study of blood T cell repertoires in COVID-19. Study context: Nucleic acid was either cDNA or gDNA, and it came from T cells, B-cell-depleted T cells, or PBMCs.

Original handling: From reference gene primer amplification, estimates of nucleated cell counts were derived. TCRdb's table, derived via immunoSEQ multiplex PCR, lists solely in-frame clones and lacks some. Clone size and the V and J calls come from that table; the DNA yielded D and trimming. The profile shows about 530,000 clones, roughly 89% of them singletons. V shed 3 bases and J 5 bases; nucleotides not matched to a gene: 6. The CDR3 consists of 14 residues. Germline V gene sequence: CDR1 SGHRS, CDR2 YFSETQ. A Seattle source enrolled patients during active infection and followed them longitudinally.

Sequencing used peripheral blood. V is TRBV5-1 and J is TRBJ2-7; TRBD2 aligns across 9 bases. The sequence derives from a woman aged 45 to 65 with COVID-19, enrolled during active disease. The CDR3 nucleotides are TGCGCCAGCAGCTGGGGCGGGGGGGCGGACGAGCAGTACTTC. Translation: CASSWGGGADEQYF.